The text below deals with one T cell receptor beta chain. The specificity of this receptor is unknown. No much larger clone is present one base from it, and per-base qualities are unavailable. Another Seattle source contributed samples from volunteer blood donors who had recovered from COVID-19. Collaborating institutions collected whole blood in K2EDTA tubes following their own protocols. For TCRbeta analysis, collaborators shipped samples in one of three forms: frozen whole blood, isolated PBMCs, or DNA extracted from either of those sample types. The sample originates from a study of blood T cell repertoires in COVID-19 (dated by TCRdb to 2020 to 2021). At the level of the whole study: Samples from collaborators originated in the United States, Italy and Spain and spanned both the acute and convalescent phases of COVID-19. The prospective study material was composed of cDNA or gDNA derived from T cells, B-cell-depleted T cells, or PBMCs. The dataset comprised deeply sampled blood TCRbeta repertoires from subjects exposed to, actively infected with, or recovered from COVID-19. A de-identified subject ID, COVID-19 status, age in years and sex were almost always included in the sample metadata. Where available, HLA class I and class II types were taken from metadata supplied by the sample provider and were not determined by assay-based typing. The repertoires were released in a freely available public database meant as a resource for research on the immune response to SARS-CoV-2. Samples were obtained from the ongoing ImmuneRACE study (first 160 participants) and from 1,200 or so subjects provided by 6 global collaborators.

TCRbeta CDR3 regions were amplified from genomic DNA using the immunoSEQ Assay, a bias-controlled multiplex PCR. In the paper's pipeline: Within the assay, amplification of reference gene primers was used to estimate how many nucleated cells each sample contained. To quantify the absolute abundance of each unique TCRbeta CDR3 rearrangement, sequence reads were collapsed and filtered. Productive Simpson clonality was computed per sample as the square root of Simpson's diversity index over productive rearrangements. TCRdb obtained this table from immuneACCESS and retained in-frame rearrangements with V and J assigned. These tables miss some clones; where compared with another copy, unresolved V genes account for less than half of the shortfall, and the remainder is unexplained. V, J and clone size are those of that table, while D and trimming were read from the DNA. This sample holds about 140,000 clones; about 72% were observed only once. The ten largest clones capture approximately 9.9% of the sample.

Including the terminal cysteine and phenylalanine, the CDR3 comprises 14 residues. The sequence is cut down to CDR3 DNA, 42 bases in frame from base 1. The germline V gene gives CDR1 as MDHEN and CDR2 as SYDVKM. The V end gives up 7 bases and the J end 4 bases, leaving 7 bases in the junction not matched to a gene. The full study reports these points: How much clinical and demographic metadata was included differed by source and by participant, and the metadata was provided uncurated.

Sequencing was performed on peripheral blood. The V and J genes are TRBV28 and TRBJ2-7; a stretch of 10 junction bases matches TRBD1. The source is a man aged 55 to 70 who had recovered from COVID-19. The nucleotide sequence reads TGTGCCAGCACCTTGACAGGGGGCAAGTACGAGCAGTACTTC. This gives the protein CASTLTGGKYEQYF.